This T cell receptor beta chain was captured by sequencing in a study of response to subunit inactivated influenza vaccine. Looked up from germline, CDR1 is MDHEN and CDR2 is SYDVKM. The germline V and J ends were trimmed by 2 bases and 4 bases, with 12 bases remaining between them. The CDR3 consists of 15 residues. Whole-study results and caveats: The study's authors posited that every seasonal influenza vaccination enlists few new T cells.

This clonotype was observed a few times. Its antigen is unknown. One entry per CDR3 protein results from TCRdb running MiXCR on the RT-PCR reads. The sample lists over 750,000 distinct CDR3 sequences, approximately 21% occurring once. The sample here was PBMCs from blood, taken 5 to 6 days after vaccination. This chain links TRBV28 with TRBJ2-1, with a tentative D call TRBD2 (6 bases). The sequence derives from a man aged 45-65 years who received an inactivated influenza vaccine. The CDR3 nucleotides are TGTGCCAGCAGTTTAGCGGACTACCCTTACAATGAGCAGTTCTTC. This codes for CASSLADYPYNEQFF.